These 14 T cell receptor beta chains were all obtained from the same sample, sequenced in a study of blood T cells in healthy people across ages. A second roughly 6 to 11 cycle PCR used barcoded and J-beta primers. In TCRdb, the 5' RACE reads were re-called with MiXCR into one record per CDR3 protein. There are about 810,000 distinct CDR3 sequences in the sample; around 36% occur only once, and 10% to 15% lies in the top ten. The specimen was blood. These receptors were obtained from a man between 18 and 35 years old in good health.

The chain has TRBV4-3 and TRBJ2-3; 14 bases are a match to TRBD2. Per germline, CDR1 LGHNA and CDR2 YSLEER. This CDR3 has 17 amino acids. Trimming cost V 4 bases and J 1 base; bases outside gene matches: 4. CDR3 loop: CASSLGLAGAGTDTQYF. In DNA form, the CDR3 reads TGCGCCAGCAGCCTGGGACTAGCGGGAGCTGGCACAGATACGCAGTATTTT.

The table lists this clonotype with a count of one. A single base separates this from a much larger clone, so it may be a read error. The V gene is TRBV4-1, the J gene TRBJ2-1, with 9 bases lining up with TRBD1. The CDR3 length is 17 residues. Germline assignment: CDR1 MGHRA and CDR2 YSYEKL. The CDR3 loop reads CASSLNTPGQGYNEQLF. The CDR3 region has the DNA TGCGCCAGCAGCCTCAACACCCCGGGACAGGGATACAATGAGCAGCTCTTC.

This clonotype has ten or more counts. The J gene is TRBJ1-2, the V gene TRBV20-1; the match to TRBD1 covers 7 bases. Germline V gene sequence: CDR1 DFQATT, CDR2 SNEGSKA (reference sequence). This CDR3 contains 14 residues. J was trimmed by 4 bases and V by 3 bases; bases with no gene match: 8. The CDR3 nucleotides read TGCAGTGCTAGCAACCCGACAGGGCTCTATGGCTACACCTTC. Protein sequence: CSASNPTGLYGYTF.

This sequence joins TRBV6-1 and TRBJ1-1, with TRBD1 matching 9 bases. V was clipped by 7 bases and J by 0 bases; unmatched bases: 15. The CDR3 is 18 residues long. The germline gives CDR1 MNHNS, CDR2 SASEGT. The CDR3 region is CASTGHPGQGGMNTEAFF. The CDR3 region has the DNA TGTGCCAGCACGGGGCATCCGGGACAGGGAGGGATGAACACTGAAGCTTTCTTT.

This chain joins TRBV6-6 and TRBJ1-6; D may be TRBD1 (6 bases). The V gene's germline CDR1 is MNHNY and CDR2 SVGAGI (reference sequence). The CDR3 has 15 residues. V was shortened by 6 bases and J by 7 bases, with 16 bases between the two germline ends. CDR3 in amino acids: CASSPSGTSNSPLHF. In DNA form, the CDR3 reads TGTGCCAGCAGCCCGTCAGGGACATCCAATTCACCCCTCCACTTT.

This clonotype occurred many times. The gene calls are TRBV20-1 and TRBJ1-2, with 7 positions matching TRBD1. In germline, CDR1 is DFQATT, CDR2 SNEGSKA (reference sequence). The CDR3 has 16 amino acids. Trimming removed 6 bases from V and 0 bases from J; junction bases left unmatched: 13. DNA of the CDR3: TGCAGTGCCCCCGGGCCTGGGACAGTCCCTAACTATGGCTACACCTTC. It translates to CSAPGPGTVPNYGYTF.

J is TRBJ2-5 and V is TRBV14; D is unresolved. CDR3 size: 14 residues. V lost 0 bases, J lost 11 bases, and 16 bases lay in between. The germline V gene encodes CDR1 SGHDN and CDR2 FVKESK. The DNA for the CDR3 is TGTGCCAGCAGCCAAGACCCCATCCCCAATGAGCAGTACTTC. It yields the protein CASSQDPIPNEQYF.

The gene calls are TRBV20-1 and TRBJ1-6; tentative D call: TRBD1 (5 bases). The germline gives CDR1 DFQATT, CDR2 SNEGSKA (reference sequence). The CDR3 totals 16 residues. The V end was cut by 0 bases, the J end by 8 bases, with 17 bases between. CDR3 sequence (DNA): TGCAGTGCTAGAGAGAGGGACGGGGGGAACTATTCACCCCTCCACTTT. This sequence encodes CSARERDGGNYSPLHF.

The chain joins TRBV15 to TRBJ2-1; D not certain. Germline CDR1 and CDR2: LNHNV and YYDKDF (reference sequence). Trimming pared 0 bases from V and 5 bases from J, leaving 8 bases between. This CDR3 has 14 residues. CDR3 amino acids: CATSRDYGDNEQFF. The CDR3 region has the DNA TGTGCCACCAGCAGAGATTATGGGGACAATGAGCAGTTCTTC. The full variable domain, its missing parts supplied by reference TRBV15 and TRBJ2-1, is DAMVIQNPRYQVTQFGKPVTLSCSQTLNHNVMYWYQQKSSQAPKLLFHYYDKDFNNEADTPDNFQSRRPNTSFCFLDIRSPGLGDTAMYLCATSRDYGDNEQFFGPGTRLTVL.

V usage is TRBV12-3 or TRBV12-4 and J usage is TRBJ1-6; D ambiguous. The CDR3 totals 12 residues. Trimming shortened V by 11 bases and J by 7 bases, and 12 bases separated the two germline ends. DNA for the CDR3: TGTGCCGGAGGAACGGGAAATTCACCCCTCCACTTT. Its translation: CAGGTGNSPLHF.

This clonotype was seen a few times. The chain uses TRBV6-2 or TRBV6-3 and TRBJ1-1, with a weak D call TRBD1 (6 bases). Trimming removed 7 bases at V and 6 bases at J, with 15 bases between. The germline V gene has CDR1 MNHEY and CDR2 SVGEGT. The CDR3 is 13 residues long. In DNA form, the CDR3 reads TGTGCCAGCACCCCGAGGGGGACCCCTGAAGCTTTCTTT. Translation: CASTPRGTPEAFF.

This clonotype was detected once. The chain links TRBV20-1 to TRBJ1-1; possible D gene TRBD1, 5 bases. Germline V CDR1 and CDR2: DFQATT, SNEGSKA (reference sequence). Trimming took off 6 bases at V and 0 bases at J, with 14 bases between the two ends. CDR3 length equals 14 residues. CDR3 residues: CSAPPAGLNTEAFF. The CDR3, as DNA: TGCAGTGCCCCCCCGGCAGGGCTGAACACTGAAGCTTTCTTT.

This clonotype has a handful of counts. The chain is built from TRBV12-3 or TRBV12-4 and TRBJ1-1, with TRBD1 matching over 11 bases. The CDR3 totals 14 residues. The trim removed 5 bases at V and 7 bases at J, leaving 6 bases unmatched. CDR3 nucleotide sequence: TGTGCCAGCAGTCCGGACAGGGGGCAGGTTGAAGCTTTCTTT. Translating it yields CASSPDRGQVEAFF.

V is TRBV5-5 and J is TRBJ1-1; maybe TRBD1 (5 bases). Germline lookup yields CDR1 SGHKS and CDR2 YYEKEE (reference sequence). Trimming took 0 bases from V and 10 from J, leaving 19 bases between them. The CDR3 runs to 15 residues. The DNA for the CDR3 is TGTGCCAGCAGCTTGGATGAGACCCCCCTCGGGACAGCTTTCTTT. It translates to CASSLDETPLGTAFF. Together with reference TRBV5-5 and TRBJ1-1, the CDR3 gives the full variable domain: DAGVTQSPTHLIKTRGQQVTLRCSPISGHKSVSWYQQVLGQGPQFIFQYYEKEERGRGNFPDRFSARQFPNYSSELNVNALLLGDSALYLCASSLDETPLGTAFFGQGTRLTVV.